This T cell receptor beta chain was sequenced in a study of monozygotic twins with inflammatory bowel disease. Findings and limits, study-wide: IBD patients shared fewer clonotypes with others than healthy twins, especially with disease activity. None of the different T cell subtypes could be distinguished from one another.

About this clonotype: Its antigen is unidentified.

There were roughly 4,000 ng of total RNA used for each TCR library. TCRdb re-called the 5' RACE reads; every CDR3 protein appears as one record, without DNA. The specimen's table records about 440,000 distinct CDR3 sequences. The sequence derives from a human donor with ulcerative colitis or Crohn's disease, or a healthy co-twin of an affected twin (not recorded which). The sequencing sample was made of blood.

CDR3 residues: CASMGLGPTEAFF. The V gene is TRBV19, the J gene TRBJ1-1. The CDR3 totals 13 residues. In germline, CDR1 is LNHDA, CDR2 SQIVND (reference sequence).